Following are 13 T cell receptor beta chains from one sample sequenced in a study of identical twins. TCRdb recomputed calls from the 5' RACE reads with MiXCR, one row per CDR3 protein. The repertoire holds some 500,000 distinct CDR3 sequences, roughly an eighth seen once, with 0.8% to 1% in the top ten. The data were also submitted as part of a second study, on yellow fever vaccine responses in identical twins.

The sample was CD4+ T cells sorted from blood. The receptors shown here come from a woman between 18 and 29 years old in good health.

This clonotype was detected a few times. The V and J genes are TRBV5-1 and TRBJ2-7, with unresolved D. This CDR3 region has 15 residues. V was clipped by 0 bases and J by 2 bases, with 12 bases between them. Germline CDR1 SGHRS, CDR2 YFSETQ. CDR3 residues: CASSLDPLTPYEQYF. The CDR3 DNA reads as TGCGCCAGCAGCTTGGATCCCCTAACGCCCTACGAGCAGTACTTC.

The V gene is TRBV20-1, the J gene TRBJ2-7; 8 nucleotides agree with TRBD2. The CDR3 totals 14 residues. The J segment lost 7 bases and the V segment lost 0 bases, leaving 8 bases of the junction unmatched. Germline CDR1 reads DFQATT; CDR2 reads SNEGSKA (reference sequence). CDR3 bases: TGCAGTGCTAGAGAAGGACTAGCCCGAGCAGAGCAGTACTTC. Protein product: CSAREGLARAEQYF.

The chain uses TRBV6-1 and TRBJ1-6; D gene ambiguous. The CDR3 contains 15 residues. CDR1 and CDR2 (germline): MNHNS, SASEGT. Trimming pared 7 bases from V and 0 bases from J, leaving 10 bases between. In nucleotides, the CDR3 is TGTGCCAGCACCGAGGATAGCTCCTATAATTCACCCCTCCACTTT. Translating gives CASTEDSSYNSPLHF.

V usage is TRBV28 and J usage is TRBJ2-1; TRBD2 agrees at 9 bases. The junction had 4 bases not matched to a gene; V was cut back by 3 bases and J by 4 bases. This CDR3 is 15 amino acids long. Germline CDR1 MDHEN, CDR2 SYDVKM. Here the CDR3 DNA reads TGTGCCAGCAGTTTTTTAGCGGGGGTGTACAATGAGCAGTTCTTC. Translated, it gives CASSFLAGVYNEQFF.

This clonotype was recorded a few times. CDR3 sequence: CASSFRDVNEQFF. CDR3 bases: TGTGCCAGCAGCTTTAGGGACGTAAATGAGCAGTTCTTC. The V call is TRBV7-8, the J call TRBJ2-1; D is tentatively TRBD1 or TRBD2 (5 bases each). The germline V gene encodes CDR1 SGHVS and CDR2 FQNEAQ. Between the trimmed V and J ends, which lost 3 bases and 7 bases, there was a span of 10 bases. The CDR3 sequence is 13 residues long.

This chain links TRBV20-1 with TRBJ2-7; D uncertain. The CDR3 extends over 14 amino acids. The V end was cut by 3 bases, the J end by 0 bases, with 12 bases between. Germline-derived CDR1 and CDR2 are DFQATT and SNEGSKA (reference sequence). As DNA, the CDR3 is TGCAGTGCTAGCTGGCTGAGGAGCTCCTACGAGCAGTACTTC. Translated, it gives CSASWLRSSYEQYF.

This clonotype was found a few times. The rearrangement uses TRBV4-2 and TRBJ2-2; D tentatively reads TRBD1 or TRBD2 (5 bases each). Between the trimmed V and J ends, which lost 1 base and 5 bases, there was a span of 11 bases. This CDR3 has 15 residues. Germline V CDR1 and CDR2: LGHNA, YNFKEQ. CDR3 nucleotide sequence: TGTGCCAGCAGCCAAGTTAGAGGGGTGACCGGGGAGCTGTTTTTT. It translates to CASSQVRGVTGELFF.

This clonotype occurred a few times. The CDR3 nucleotides are TGCAGTGTCTCGGACAGAGACCCCTACGAGCAGTACTTC. As protein: CSVSDRDPYEQYF. This chain uses TRBV20-1 with TRBJ2-7; D perhaps matches TRBD1 (6 bases). The germline V and J ends were trimmed by 7 bases and 2 bases, with 15 bases remaining between them. In germline, CDR1 is DFQATT, CDR2 SNEGSKA (reference sequence). The CDR3 has 13 residues.

This clonotype was found many times. The CDR3 DNA follows: TGCGCCAGCAGCCAGGGGAGAGACAATGAGCAGTTCTTC. This sequence encodes CASSQGRDNEQFF. This chain uses TRBV5-1 with TRBJ2-1, with D possibly matching TRBD1 (6 bases). Trimming removed 4 bases from V and 5 bases from J, with 10 bases in between. The CDR3 contains 13 residues. Germline CDR1 reads SGHRS; CDR2 reads YFSETQ. Drawing the rest from reference TRBV5-1 and TRBJ2-1, the complete variable domain is KAGVTQTPRYLIKTRGQQVTLSCSPISGHRSVSWYQQTPGQGLQFLFEYFSETQRNKGNFPGRFSGRQFSNSRSEMNVSTLELGDSALYLCASSQGRDNEQFFGPGTRLTVL.

The rearrangement links TRBV5-1 to TRBJ2-3; 12 bases line up with TRBD1. The CDR3 is made up of 18 amino acids. J was trimmed by 2 bases and V by 0 bases; bases with no gene match: 7. Germline V gene lookup returns CDR1 SGHRS and CDR2 YFSETQ. The CDR3 nucleotides read TGCGCCAGCAGCTTGGGACCGGGACAGGGGGCCTACACAGATACGCAGTATTTT. Its protein is CASSLGPGQGAYTDTQYF.

This clonotype was seen only a few times. The chain joins TRBV7-9 to TRBJ1-4; maybe TRBD1 (6 bases). V was trimmed by 5 bases and J by 5 bases, leaving 12 bases between them. Germline V gene data show CDR1 as SEHNR and CDR2 as FQNEAQ (reference sequence). The CDR3 has 14 amino acids. This chain's CDR3 is CASSPQGLNEKLFF. The CDR3 DNA is TGTGCCAGCAGCCCACAGGGCTTAAATGAAAAACTGTTTTTT.

This clonotype was recorded a few times. V usage is TRBV7-3 and J usage is TRBJ2-1, with 11 bases identical to TRBD2. V shed 2 bases, J shed 7 bases, and the junction held 7 bases outside the gene matches. Germline V gene data show CDR1 as SGHTA and CDR2 as FQGTGA. This CDR3 region has 16 residues. The CDR3 sequence is CASSLGLAGGTNEQFF. The CDR3 nucleotides are TGTGCCAGCAGCTTAGGGCTAGCGGGGGGAACGAATGAGCAGTTCTTC.

The gene calls are TRBV3-1 and TRBJ2-1; D is possibly TRBD2 (6 bases). Germline lookup yields CDR1 LGHDT and CDR2 YNNKEL (reference sequence). V lost 0 bases and J 0 bases, leaving 9 bases between the germline ends. This CDR3 is 16 amino acids long. CDR3 nucleotides: TGTGCCAGCAGCCAAGATTACGGGAGCTCCTACAATGAGCAGTTCTTC. The encoded protein is CASSQDYGSSYNEQFF.